This entry is about one T cell receptor beta chain. Its antigen is unidentified. One end of the junction is discordant with germline, which a read error may explain. The sample is drawn from a study of cytomegalovirus exposure and HLA in healthy donors. Overall study context: A previous analysis identified around 120 million unique TCR beta sequences derived from 180 million or so T cells. For the approximately 390 genotyped donors, more than 80% fell within the Caucasian-associated ancestry cluster. Study-wide points: Generally TCR sequences proved uncommon, though certain public TCRs appeared in numerous donors.

PCR was performed using 60 Vbeta and 13 Jbeta primers. Using immunoSEQ multiplex PCR, the repertoire was profiled, and TCRdb retains in-frame clones only, with some absent. The data contain 150,000 to 200,000 clones, around 77% of them singletons. The donors were healthy bone marrow donors. Germline values: CDR1 MNHNS, CDR2 SASEGT. The CDR3 sequence is 12 residues long. Input material: PBMCs. The chain links TRBV6-1 to TRBJ2-3; D is uncertain. This TCR came from a woman aged 30 to 39 in good health and CMV-seropositive. CDR3 nucleotides: TGTGCCAGCAGAGACGACACATATACGCAGTATTTT. Translated, it gives CASRDDTYTQYF.